One and the same sample provided the 16 T cell receptor beta chains below, sequenced in a study of CD8+CD57+ T cells in acquired aplastic anemia (dated by TCRdb to 2016 to 2018). The data were produced on an Illumina HiSeq 2000. Genomic DNA was used as template for profiling of TCR beta VDJ combinations and CDR3 sequences. TCRdb itself trimmed the public reads at Q25 with fastp, ran MiXCR and retained productive beta chains. Each entry merges the rows of one CDR3 protein and shows their most common DNA and genes. In all, the sample holds around 250,000 distinct CDR3 sequences, and approximately 82% of those were seen once. The ten largest make up approximately 40% of the sample. The patients picked for sequencing were ones in whom flow cytometry had shown an expansion of CD8+CD57+ cells. The sequenced sample was sorted CD4+, CD8+, or CD8+CD57+ T cells (not recorded which) from PBMCs. The receptors derive from a human donor with aplastic anemia.

About this clonotype itself: Relative to the germline gene, one junction end is altered; a read error may explain this. The chain has TRBV15 and TRBJ1-2; TRBD1 might be the D (6 bases). The CDR3 is 15 residues long. Germline CDR1 and CDR2: LNHNV and YYDKDF (reference sequence). CDR3 DNA sequence: TGCGCCACCAGTCTGACGGGGGGCTACGACCAGTACTTCAGGTTC. Amino acid sequence: CATSLTGGYDQYFRF.

This clonotype was seen at least ten times. The V and J genes are TRBV5-6 and TRBJ2-3; 10 nucleotides align to TRBD1. The CDR3 consists of 15 residues. The trim removed 3 bases at V and 4 bases at J, leaving 5 bases unmatched. The germline V gene encodes CDR1 SGHDT and CDR2 YYEEEE. CDR3 nucleotide sequence: TGTGCCAGCAGCTCCCGGGACAGGGGCCCAGATACGCAGTATTTT. It is translated as CASSSRDRGPDTQYF.

In regard to this clonotype: The conserved phenylalanine or tryptophan is not found at the CDR3 terminus, so this likely reflects a read error. The V gene is TRBV2, the J gene TRBJ1-1; 7 nucleotides align to TRBD1. Germline V gene lookup returns CDR1 SNHLY and CDR2 FYNNEI. This CDR3 has 15 amino acids. The junction had 17 bases not matched to a gene; V was cut back by 8 bases and J by 8 bases. This chain's CDR3 is CASGVGGTDTPEAFL. For the CDR3, the DNA is TGTGCCAGCGGGGTAGGGGGCACAGATACGCCGGAAGCTTTCCTT.

Remarks on this clonotype: The junction does not match germline at one end; this may be a read error. V gene TRBV12-3 or TRBV12-4 combines with J gene TRBJ2-1; the D gene is possibly TRBD2 (6 bases). The CDR3 contains 18 residues. CDR3 amino acids: CPSSSTDPRDSRYNEQFF. The CDR3 nucleotides read TGTCCCAGCAGCAGTACCGACCCCCGGGACTCCCGCTACAATGAGCAGTTCTTC.

This clonotype was recorded once. Given the absence of the conserved phenylalanine or tryptophan at the CDR3 end, a read error is likely. Because the CDR3's place on the DNA is in doubt, the DNA is left out and the CDR3 is given as listed by TCRdb. The V call is TRBV7-8, the J call TRBJ2-3. Germline CDR1 and CDR2: SGHVS and FQNEAQ. The CDR3 numbers 13 amino acids, ends counted. CDR3 sequence: CASSFAGSATPQY.

In the case of this clonotype: Likely a read error: the CDR3 ends without its conserved phenylalanine or tryptophan. No DNA is shown, since the ends of the CDR3 on it are uncertain; the CDR3 is the one TCRdb lists. This chain joins TRBV19 and TRBJ2-1; the D call of TRBD2 is as the table states it, not checked on the DNA. Germline CDR1 is LNHDA and CDR2 is SQIVND (reference sequence). Both ends counted, the CDR3 spans 15 residues. Here the CDR3 reads CAGKRASGTSNSPFY.

The rearrangement links TRBV20-1 to TRBJ1-1; a weak D match, TRBD1 (5 bases). The CDR3 runs 13 residues. Germline V gives CDR1 DFQATT, CDR2 SNEGSKA (reference sequence). Trimming cost V 6 bases and J 6 bases, with 17 bases left between them. CDR3 sequence (DNA): TGCAGTGCCCTACATTCGGGGGTATCTGAAGCTTTCTTT. As protein: CSALHSGVSEAFF.

The CDR3 bases are TGTGCCAGCAGCTTAAATCTGAACGCCGTCAATCAAGCTTTCTTT. Translated: CASSLNLNAVNQAFF. This chain uses TRBV7-3 with TRBJ1-1; no firm D call. The V gene lost 1 base and the J gene lost 9 bases, with 18 bases spanning the gap. This CDR3 has 15 residues. Germline V gene sequence: CDR1 SGHTA, CDR2 FQGTGA.

This clonotype was found many times. An end of the junction differs from the germline gene, which may be a read error. This rearrangement joins TRBV5-1 to TRBJ1-4; D may be TRBD1 (5 bases). The CDR3 totals 15 residues. Per the germline V gene, CDR1 is SGHRS and CDR2 is YFSETQ. CDR3 nucleotides: TGCGCCAGCAGCTTGGGGGACCGGACTAGTGAAAAACTGTTTTTT. Translated: CASSLGDRTSEKLFF.

Worth noting for this clonotype: One junction end disagrees with the germline gene, perhaps due to a read error. The rearrangement uses TRBV11-2 and TRBJ2-1; perhaps TRBD1 as D (5 bases). The CDR3 runs 15 residues. Per germline, CDR1 SGHAT and CDR2 FQNNGV. The DNA for the CDR3 is TGTGCCAGCAGCATAGACGACAGCCCCTACAATGAGCAGTTCTTC. Its translation is CASSIDDSPYNEQFF.

The gene calls are TRBV10-3 and TRBJ2-7; 9 nucleotides line up with TRBD1. Trimming took 4 bases from V and 7 from J; bases not matched to a gene: 2. Germline lookup yields CDR1 ENHRY and CDR2 SYGVKD. This CDR3 is 12 amino acids long. CDR3 in amino acids: CAISATGGEQYF. CDR3 sequence (DNA): TGTGCCATCAGTGCGACAGGGGGGGAGCAGTACTTC.

This chain connects TRBV5-4 to TRBJ1-6; a weak D match, TRBD1 (5 bases). CDR1 is SGHNT, CDR2 YYREEE, per germline (reference sequence). The CDR3 totals 14 residues. Deletions cut 2 bases from V and 9 bases from J, with 12 bases between. CDR3 sequence: CASSFDRGLSPLHF. For the CDR3, the DNA is TGTGCCAGCAGCTTTGATAGGGGACTTTCACCCCTCCACTTT.

The chain couples TRBV7-6 to TRBJ1-2; D remains ambiguous. Trimming pared 2 bases from V and 14 bases from J, leaving 24 bases between. The germline CDR1 and CDR2 sequences are SGHVS and FNYEAQ. The CDR3 is 15 amino acids. The DNA of the CDR3 is TGTGCCAGCAGCTTAACCCACGGGCCAAAAGAGACCCAGACCTTC. It translates to CASSLTHGPKETQTF.

This clonotype was recorded many times. CDR3 coding DNA: TGTGCCAGCAGCTTGGTAAGGGGCGATGTGACAGGGTTTAGCACCGGGGAGCTGTTTTTT. It encodes CASSLVRGDVTGFSTGELFF. The gene calls are TRBV5-6 and TRBJ2-2; the match to TRBD1 covers 7 bases. The CDR3 runs to 20 residues. V lost 0 bases, J lost 4 bases, and 18 bases stayed unmatched. In germline, CDR1 is SGHDT, CDR2 YYEEEE.

As concerns this clonotype: A read error may account for a junction end that differs from germline. This chain connects TRBV7-9 to TRBJ2-3; maybe TRBD1 (6 bases). From germline, CDR1 is SEHNR and CDR2 FQNEAQ (reference sequence). The CDR3 spans 13 residues. The CDR3 loop reads CASSFAGSYGDNF. CDR3 DNA sequence: TGTGCCAGCAGCTTCGCGGGTAGCTACGGGGACAACTTT. The full variable domain, completed using reference TRBV7-9 and TRBJ2-3, is DTGVSQNPRHKITKRGQNVTFRCDPISEHNRLYWYRQTLGQGPEFLTYFQNEAQLEKSRLLSDRFSAERPKGSFSTLEIQRTEQGDSAMYLCASSFAGSYGDNFGPGTRLTVL.

J is TRBJ1-1 and V is TRBV7-2; D not certain. Germline V lookup: CDR1 SGHTA, CDR2 FQGNSA. Trimming cost V 0 bases and J 12 bases, with 20 bases left between them. This CDR3 is 15 amino acids long. CDR3 sequence (DNA): TGTGCCAGCAGCTTAGCTCGAACAGCGAACACTCAGTCTTTCTTT. Translating it yields CASSLARTANTQSFF.